The 20 T cell receptor beta chains below were found in one sample sequenced in a study of PD-L1 blockade in urothelial cancer. This table comes from immunoSEQ multiplex PCR, and its TCRdb copy is limited to in-frame clones, with some not included. Found here are approximately 50,000 clones, 85% to 90% of them singletons; the top ten hold 2% to 3%. Time point described: peripheral blood 6 weeks after treatment start. Sequencing was performed on PBMCs, taken around atezolizumab (anti-PD-L1) treatment. The receptors originated from a man aged 55 to 69 with urothelial cancer.

V gene TRBV4-3 combines with J gene TRBJ2-1; 11 bases map to TRBD2. CDR1 and CDR2 from the germline V gene are LGHNA and YSLEER. The V segment lost 2 bases and the J segment 3 bases; nucleotides outside the gene matches: 3. The CDR3 is made up of 16 amino acids. The CDR3 sequence is CASSQPGTSGYNEQFF. Written as DNA, the CDR3 is TGCGCCAGCAGCCAACCCGGGACTAGCGGCTACAATGAGCAGTTCTTC.

This chain joins TRBV10-3 and TRBJ2-3, with 8 bases lining up with TRBD2. The length of the CDR3 is 12 residues. The V segment lost 10 bases and the J segment 3 bases; nucleotides outside the gene matches: 3. Germline CDR1 is ENHRY and CDR2 is SYGVKD. The CDR3, as DNA: TGTGCCACCGGGGGGGGAACAGATACGCAGTATTTT. Its protein product is CATGGGTDTQYF.

The chain carries TRBV11-1 and TRBJ2-3; 9 nucleotides agree with TRBD1. V lost 5 bases, J lost 2 bases, and 11 bases stayed unmatched. Germline lookup yields CDR1 SGHAT and CDR2 FQDESV (reference sequence). This CDR3 is 17 amino acids long. The CDR3 DNA reads TGTGCCAGCAGCAAGCAGACAGGGGGGAGTTTCACAGATACGCAGTATTTT. Translated, it gives CASSKQTGGSFTDTQYF.

V is TRBV2 and J is TRBJ1-1; 7 nucleotides line up with TRBD1. The CDR3 is 13 amino acids. V dropped 7 bases and J dropped 0; count of bases not matched to a gene: 2. From germline, CDR1 is SNHLY and CDR2 FYNNEI. CDR3 bases: TGTGCCAGCATGGGACAGTTGAACACTGAAGCTTTCTTT. The encoded protein is CASMGQLNTEAFF.

This sequence joins TRBV18 and TRBJ2-7; 9 nucleotides line up with TRBD1. Germline-derived CDR1 and CDR2 are KGHSH and LQKENI. The CDR3 has 16 amino acids. The V gene end was trimmed by 0 bases and the J gene end by 1 base; junction bases not matched to a gene: 4. This chain's CDR3 is CASSPPTGGGSYEQYF. In nucleotides, the CDR3 is TGTGCCAGCTCACCACCCACAGGGGGCGGTTCCTACGAGCAGTACTTC. Full variable domain (outside the CDR3, taken from reference TRBV18 and TRBJ2-7): NAGVMQNPRHLVRRRGQEARLRCSPMKGHSHVYWYRQLPEEGLKFMVYLQKENIIDESGMPKERFSAEFPKEGPSILRIQQVVRGDSAAYFCASSPPTGGGSYEQYFGPGTRLTVT.

The chain carries TRBV28 and TRBJ2-7, with TRBD1 as a possible D gene (5 bases). The CDR3 consists of 14 residues. With 6 bases removed from V and 6 bases from J, the gap between germline ends came to 18 bases. In germline, CDR1 is MDHEN, CDR2 SYDVKM. In nucleotides, the CDR3 is TGTGCCAGCAGAGTACAAGGGGCCCAATCCGAGCAGTACTTC. Its translation: CASRVQGAQSEQYF.

The chain combines TRBV30 with TRBJ1-4; weak D call: TRBD1 (6 bases). Trimming took 4 bases from V and 8 from J, leaving 11 bases between them. The CDR3 totals 12 residues. Germline V gives CDR1 GTSNPN, CDR2 SVGIG (reference sequence). The CDR3 loop reads CAWKGDSEKLFF. The CDR3 nucleotides are TGTGCCTGGAAGGGGGATAGCGAAAAACTGTTTTTT.

J is TRBJ2-4 and V is TRBV2, with TRBD2 matching 8 bases. The ends lost 3 bases at V and 3 bases at J; junction bases unmatched: 4. This CDR3 spans 15 amino acids. Per the germline V gene, CDR1 is SNHLY and CDR2 is FYNNEI. CDR3 protein: CASSEGLVDKNIQYF. The DNA for the CDR3 is TGTGCCAGCAGTGAGGGACTAGTTGACAAAAACATTCAGTACTTC. The entire variable domain, with the rest obtained from reference TRBV2 and TRBJ2-4, is as follows: EPEVTQTPSHQVTQMGQEVILRCVPISNHLYFYWYRQILGQKVEFLVSFYNNEISEKSEIFDDQFSVERPDGSNFTLKIRSTKLEDSAMYFCASSEGLVDKNIQYFGAGTRLSVL.

The rearrangement links TRBV6-1 to TRBJ2-7; 8 bases align to TRBD1. The CDR3 consists of 15 residues. V lost 4 bases and J lost 2; bases outside the gene matches: 7. From germline, CDR1 is MNHNS and CDR2 SASEGT. CDR3 DNA sequence: TGTGCCAGCAGTGTCACGGGACAGGACACCTACGAGCAGTACTTC. Its translation: CASSVTGQDTYEQYF.

The rearrangement joins TRBV19 to TRBJ1-3, with a weak D call TRBD1 (6 bases). This CDR3 contains 14 residues. With 7 bases removed from V and 4 bases from J, the gap between germline ends came to 14 bases. From germline, CDR1 is LNHDA and CDR2 SQIVND (reference sequence). CDR3 in amino acids: CASTRQEKGNTIYF. Written as DNA, the CDR3 is TGTGCCAGTACCAGACAGGAGAAAGGAAACACCATATATTTT.

The chain combines TRBV29-1 with TRBJ1-1; 9 nucleotides match TRBD1. Unmatched junction bases numbered 7, after V lost 7 bases and J lost 4 bases. Germline V gene lookup returns CDR1 SQVTM and CDR2 ANQGSEA. The CDR3 spans 13 residues. CDR3 in DNA: TGCAGCGCGACAACAGGGGGCATCACTGAAGCTTTCTTT. Protein sequence: CSATTGGITEAFF.

The rearrangement joins TRBV5-1 to TRBJ2-5, with D perhaps matching TRBD1 (5 bases). The CDR3 is 16 amino acids. Germline V CDR1 and CDR2: SGHRS, YFSETQ. The germline V and J ends were trimmed by 3 bases and 2 bases, with 17 bases remaining between them. The CDR3 nucleotides are TGCGCCAGCAGCTCACAATACGACAGACCTCAAGAGACCCAGTACTTC. Residues: CASSSQYDRPQETQYF. The whole variable domain, remainder taken from reference TRBV5-1 and TRBJ2-5, is KAGVTQTPRYLIKTRGQQVTLSCSPISGHRSVSWYQQTPGQGLQFLFEYFSETQRNKGNFPGRFSGRQFSNSRSEMNVSTLELGDSALYLCASSSQYDRPQETQYFGPGTRLLVL.

This chain joins TRBV6-5 and TRBJ2-7; D gene ambiguous. Germline V CDR1 and CDR2: MNHEY, SVGAGI. Deletions cut 5 bases from V and 6 bases from J, with 14 bases between. The CDR3 totals 13 residues. In DNA, the CDR3 is TGTGCCAGCAGTCACAAAGGAGCCGGCGAGCAGTACTTC. This encodes CASSHKGAGEQYF.

This chain links TRBV9 with TRBJ1-5; 8 positions agree with TRBD1. CDR3 length: 17 residues. Germline CDR1 reads SGDLS; CDR2 reads YYNGEE. V lost 0 bases and J lost 7; bases outside the gene matches: 12. The CDR3 sequence: CASSVGVTGGLDQPQHF. The CDR3 DNA reads as TGTGCCAGCAGCGTAGGCGTAACAGGGGGTTTAGACCAGCCCCAGCATTTT. Together with reference TRBV9 and TRBJ1-5, the CDR3 gives the full variable domain: DSGVTQTPKHLITATGQRVTLRCSPRSGDLSVYWYQQSLDQGLQFLIQYYNGEERAKGNILERFSAQQFPDLHSELNLSSLELGDSALYFCASSVGVTGGLDQPQHFGDGTRLSIL.

This clone appeared a single time. The chain links TRBV5-1 to TRBJ1-2; 7 nucleotides line up with TRBD1. V lost 4 bases, J lost 0 bases, and 3 bases stayed unmatched. The length of the CDR3 is 14 residues. CDR1 and CDR2 (germline): SGHRS, YFSETQ. CDR3 DNA sequence: TGCGCCAGCAGCGCGGGACAGTCTAACTATGGCTACACCTTC. Protein sequence: CASSAGQSNYGYTF.

The CDR3 coding sequence is TGTGCCAGCAGCTTAGGGGCAGTACAGGGGGGGAATTCACCCCTCCACTTT. As protein: CASSLGAVQGGNSPLHF. The chain uses TRBV7-9 and TRBJ1-6, with TRBD1 matching over 8 bases. The V gene end was trimmed by 1 base and the J gene end by 7 bases; junction bases not matched to a gene: 9. Germline CDR1 is SEHNR and CDR2 is FQNEAQ (reference sequence). The CDR3 loop spans 17 amino acids.

The sample holds a few counts of this clone. V gene TRBV10-1 combines with J gene TRBJ1-2; D gene uncertain. CDR1 WNHNN and CDR2 SYGVQD come from the germline V gene (reference sequence). The V end lost 4 bases, the J end lost 2 bases, and 8 bases lay between the germline ends. CDR3 size: 13 residues. The CDR3 coding sequence is TGCGCCAGCAGTGGAGGATTGAACTATGGCTACACCTTC. Encoded protein: CASSGGLNYGYTF.

CDR3 DNA sequence: TGTGCCAGCATCAGGCGCCCGGGAACCGAGCAGTACTTC. Translated: CASIRRPGTEQYF. V and J are TRBV6-1 and TRBJ2-7; a possible D gene is TRBD2 (5 bases). Trimming removed 7 bases from V and 6 bases from J, with 16 bases in between. Germline V gene lookup returns CDR1 MNHNS and CDR2 SASEGT. CDR3 length: 13 amino acids.

This clone was recorded once. V usage is TRBV7-9 and J usage is TRBJ2-3, with D hard to call. CDR3 length equals 13 residues. Germline V lookup: CDR1 SEHNR, CDR2 FQNEAQ (reference sequence). Trimming stripped 1 base from V and 8 bases from J, with 10 bases between. CDR3 sequence: CASSLGSVGTQYF. The CDR3 DNA sequence: TGTGCCAGCAGCTTAGGGAGTGTGGGTACGCAGTATTTT.

The chain is built from TRBV9 and TRBJ2-7, with 12 bases fitting TRBD1. The germline gives CDR1 SGDLS, CDR2 YYNGEE. V shed 2 bases, J shed 6 bases, and the junction held 6 bases outside the gene matches. The CDR3 spans 15 residues. The chain's CDR3 is CASSVGGQGAGEQYF. The CDR3 DNA reads as TGTGCCAGCAGCGTGGGGGGACAGGGGGCTGGCGAGCAGTACTTC.